This T cell receptor (beta chain) was documented in a study of T-cell memory formation after mild COVID-19. V gave up 6 bases and J gave up 9 bases; unmatched junction bases: 13. The CDR3 consists of 14 residues. CDR1 and CDR2 from the germline V gene are SQVTM and ANQGSEA. From the 5' RACE reads, TCRdb called clonotypes with MiXCR, one entry per CDR3 protein. Of 150,000 to 200,000 distinct CDR3 sequences listed, approximately 13% were seen once; the top ten hold 2.5% to 3.5%. Only a few counts were recorded for this clonotype. Sequencing input: PBMCs or a T cell subset sorted from them (not recorded which). This receptor was identified in a man between 18 and 35 years old who had mild COVID-19 (a few samples of this study predate the infection). Cell type and time point are not known. The chain is built from TRBV29-1 and TRBJ2-7; TRBD1 matches at 11 bases. The CDR3 DNA is TGCAGCGTGGCTACCGGGACAGGGGGTTTCGTGCAGTACTTC. Protein product: CSVATGTGGFVQYF.